Listed below are T cell receptor beta chains from one sample, sequenced in a study of breast tumors, draining lymph nodes, adjacent tissues. One entry per CDR3 protein, called by TCRdb with MiXCR from the multiplex PCR reads. The data contain roughly 120,000 distinct CDR3 sequences, less than 20% of them singletons. The sequenced sample was axillary lymph node tissue. These receptors were taken from a female donor with breast cancer. Some clones in this sample may be carry-over from other donors' samples. Each CDR3 is given with its conserved first and last residue. A D gene is named only where the DNA matches it firmly. Clone size appears in some rows only: once, few, many, or a class for an expanded clone.

cdr3_length,clone_size,j_call,d_call,v_call,cdr3_aa,cdr3_nt
15,few,TRBJ1-2,TRBD1,TRBV28,CASSLPGTGSYGYTF,TGTGCCAGCAGTTTACCCGGGACAGGGAGCTATGGCTACACCTTC
13,many,TRBJ2-1,NA,TRBV2,CASSRQVSHEQFF,TGTGCCAGCAGTAGACAGGTTTCACATGAGCAGTTCTTC
12,many,TRBJ2-7,TRBD1,TRBV20-1,CSASEQGYEQYF,TGCAGTGCTTCAGAACAGGGGTACGAGCAGTACTTC
15,many,TRBJ2-5,NA,TRBV11-2,CASSLEVTSLETQYF,TGTGCCAGCAGCTTAGAGGTTACTAGCCTCGAGACCCAGTACTTC
14,many,TRBJ2-7,NA,TRBV10-3,CAIGDRDQLYEQYF,TGTGCCATCGGAGACCGGGACCAACTCTACGAGCAGTACTTC
14,many,TRBJ2-7,TRBD1,TRBV18,CASSLGQGSHEQYF,TGTGCCAGCTCCCTGGGACAGGGGAGCCACGAGCAGTACTTC
15,many,TRBJ2-3,NA,TRBV20-1,CSARDRGGGSDTQYF,TGCAGTGCTAGAGATAGGGGGGGTGGGTCGGATACGCAGTATTTT
14,many,TRBJ1-6,NA,TRBV5-1,CASSFAGDNSPLHF,TGCGCCAGCAGCTTTGCAGGAGATAATTCACCCCTCCACTTT
13,many,TRBJ1-5,NA,TRBV10-3,CAIQTESNQPQHF,TGTGCCATACAGACAGAATCCAATCAGCCCCAGCATTTT
14,NA,TRBJ2-5,TRBD1,TRBV29-1,CSVGKGTGQETQYF,TGCAGCGTGGGGAAAGGGACAGGGCAAGAGACCCAGTACTTC
17,many,TRBJ2-5,NA,TRBV6-5,CASSYTGNRGAQETQYF,TGTGCCAGCAGTTACACGGGAAACCGCGGGGCCCAAGAGACCCAGTACTTC
17,NA,TRBJ1-4,TRBD1,TRBV27,CASRMGTGSFINEKLFF,TGTGCCAGCAGGATGGGGACAGGTAGCTTCATTAATGAAAAGCTGTTTTTT
14,many,TRBJ2-5,NA,TRBV20-1,CSARRGGAGETQYF,TGCAGTGCTAGACGTGGCGGGGCGGGGGAGACCCAGTACTTC
15,many,TRBJ2-3,TRBD2,TRBV9,CASSVGGTSGDTQYF,TGTGCCAGCAGCGTAGGGGGGACTAGCGGAGATACGCAGTATTTT
15,many,TRBJ1-2,NA,TRBV19,CASSKDLDRSYGYTF,TGTGCCAGTAGCAAAGACCTTGACCGTAGCTATGGCTACACCTTC
18,few,TRBJ2-1,TRBD1,TRBV4-1,CASSRERQGTSSYNEQFF,TGCGCCAGCAGTCGCGAACGACAGGGGACGAGCTCCTACAATGAGCAGTTCTTC
16,many,TRBJ2-2,NA,TRBV6-1,CASTPIGGANTGELFF,TGTGCCAGCACCCCGATCGGAGGGGCGAACACCGGGGAGCTGTTTTTT
15,many,TRBJ2-7,TRBD2,TRBV6-2/TRBV6-3,CASRDPSGRYHEQYF,TGTGCCAGCAGGGATCCTAGCGGGAGGTACCACGAGCAGTACTTC
12,NA,TRBJ1-2,NA,TRBV7-2,CASSDRASGYTF,TGTGCCAGCAGCGACCGAGCGAGCGGCTACACCTTC
15,NA,TRBJ2-3,TRBD1,TRBV10-2,CASRTGQGASDTQYF,TGCGCCAGCAGAACAGGACAGGGGGCATCAGATACGCAGTATTTT
16,many,TRBJ1-3,NA,TRBV5-1,CASSLIAGSSGNTIYF,TGCGCCAGCAGCTTGATCGCGGGGAGCTCTGGAAACACCATATATTTT
14,many,TRBJ2-1,TRBD1,TRBV20-1,CSANTGGGLNEQFF,TGCAGTGCCAACACAGGGGGAGGATTGAATGAGCAGTTCTTC
16,NA,TRBJ2-2,TRBD2,TRBV11-2,CASSPGLAGNTVELFF,TGTGCCAGCAGCCCCGGACTAGCCGGGAACACCGTGGAGCTGTTTTTT
12,many,TRBJ1-2,TRBD1,TRBV6-1,CASREGADGYTF,TGTGCCAGCAGAGAGGGGGCGGATGGCTACACCTTC
16,many,TRBJ2-3,NA,TRBV19,CASSITLSGGADTQYF,TGTGCCAGTAGTATCACCCTTAGCGGAGGGGCAGATACGCAGTATTTT
13,many,TRBJ1-2,NA,TRBV7-9,CASSLAPGGGYTF,TGTGCCAGCAGCTTAGCGCCGGGGGGAGGCTACACCTTC
16,NA,TRBJ2-2,TRBD2,TRBV20-1,CSARDYGGVRTGELFF,TGCAGTGCTAGAGATTACGGGGGGGTGAGAACCGGGGAGCTGTTTTTT
14,many,TRBJ1-4,NA,TRBV5-1,CASSLGGTLEKLFF,TGCGCCAGCAGCTTGGGAGGGACATTAGAAAAACTGTTTTTT
15,many,TRBJ1-4,NA,TRBV12-3/TRBV12-4,CASKSGTGGDEKLFF,TGTGCCAGCAAATCGGGAACCGGCGGGGATGAAAAACTGTTTTTT
14,many,TRBJ2-3,TRBD2,TRBV20-1,CSVLAGGSTDTQYF,TGCAGTGTTCTAGCGGGGGGGAGTACAGATACGCAGTATTTT
14,many,TRBJ2-7,TRBD2,TRBV7-2,CASSSSGGFLEQYF,TGTGCCAGCAGCTCTAGCGGGGGGTTCCTCGAGCAGTACTTC
16,many,TRBJ1-6,NA,TRBV7-2,CASSLSTQAVNSPLHF,TGTGCCAGCAGCTTGAGTACTCAGGCGGTGAATTCACCCCTCCACTTT
16,many,TRBJ1-3,TRBD1,TRBV20-1,CSAKPGTGTSGNTIYF,TGCAGTGCTAAACCCGGGACAGGGACCTCTGGAAACACCATATATTTT